The 4 T cell receptor beta chains below were found in one sample sequenced in a study of identical twins. TCRdb processed the 5' RACE reads anew with MiXCR; each CDR3 protein has one entry. Counted here are under 400,000 distinct CDR3 sequences, roughly 9% occurring once; the ten biggest clones make up about 8.1%. Material for sequencing was naive T cells sorted from blood. The receptors here all came from a woman between 50 and 59 years old in good health.

This clonotype has only a few counts. This chain connects TRBV6-1 to TRBJ2-1; unclear D gene. CDR3 length: 11 amino acids. The germline CDR1 and CDR2 sequences are MNHNS and SASEGT. The ends were cut back, 4 bases at V and 7 bases at J, with 5 bases in the middle. The CDR3 spells CASSARNEQFF. In DNA, the CDR3 is TGTGCCAGCAGTGCTAGGAATGAGCAGTTCTTC.

The chain combines TRBV24-1 with TRBJ2-5; 9 bases line up with TRBD1. Germline V lookup: CDR1 KGHDR, CDR2 SFDVKD. Trimming at V came to 4 bases and at J to 1 base, leaving 3 bases not matched to a gene. CDR3 length: 15 residues. Here the CDR3 reads CATSDPDRGQETQYF. The CDR3 region has the DNA TGTGCCACCAGTGACCCGGACAGGGGCCAAGAGACCCAGTACTTC.

The chain carries TRBV7-9 and TRBJ2-1, with a tentative D call TRBD2 (6 bases). Germline assignment: CDR1 SEHNR and CDR2 FQNEAQ (reference sequence). V was cut by 8 bases and J by 3 bases, with 20 bases left in between. The CDR3 runs to 16 residues. The CDR3 sequence is CASASTEGFLYNEQFF. CDR3 nucleotides: TGTGCCAGCGCCTCCACGGAGGGCTTTCTCTACAATGAGCAGTTCTTC.

The chain joins TRBV24-1 to TRBJ2-1; D not resolved. CDR3 length: 11 amino acids. The germline gives CDR1 KGHDR, CDR2 SFDVKD. The V end was cut by 9 bases, the J end by 9 bases, with 11 bases between. CDR3 coding DNA: TGTGCCACCTCCGATAACGGTGAGCAGTTCTTC. Translation gives CATSDNGEQFF.